This T cell receptor beta chain was observed in a study of T cell repertoires in cytomegalovirus infection. CDR1 is SGHVS, CDR2 FNYEAQ, per germline. This CDR3 is 15 amino acids long. V was trimmed by 5 bases and J by 4 bases, leaving 14 bases between them. In regard to this clonotype: Its cognate antigen is unknown.

Overall study findings and caveats: Predominance within the ex vivo response was attributable to HLA-C-restricted CMV-specific TCR beta clonotypes.

In TCRdb, the reads were re-called with MiXCR into one record per CDR3 protein. Found here are roughly 120,000 distinct CDR3 sequences, more than 30% of them singletons; the top ten hold roughly three fifths. This sequence was found in a human donor in good health (CMV status not recorded). Some clones in this sample may be carry-over from other donors' samples. Sequenced here: CD8+ T cells from cultured PBMCs, sampled from culture after CMV antigen stimulation. The chain is built from TRBV7-6 and TRBJ1-4, with D tentatively TRBD1 (6 bases). Written as DNA, the CDR3 is TGTGCCAGCAGCGGCCACAGGGACCTTAATGAAAAACTGTTTTTT. Protein: CASSGHRDLNEKLFF.